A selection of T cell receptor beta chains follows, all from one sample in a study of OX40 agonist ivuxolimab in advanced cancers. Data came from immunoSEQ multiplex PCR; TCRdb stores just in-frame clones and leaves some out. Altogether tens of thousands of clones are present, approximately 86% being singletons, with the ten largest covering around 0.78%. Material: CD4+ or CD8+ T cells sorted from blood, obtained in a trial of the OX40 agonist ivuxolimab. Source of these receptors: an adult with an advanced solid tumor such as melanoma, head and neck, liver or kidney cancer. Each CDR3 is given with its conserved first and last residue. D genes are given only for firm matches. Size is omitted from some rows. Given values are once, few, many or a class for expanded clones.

TGCAGCGTTGAGCTAGCGGGAGTGGAGACCCAGTACTTC,CSVELAGVETQYF,TRBD2,few,TRBJ2-5,TRBV29-1
TGTGCCAGCTCGATTCGTGGGGGTACCATGAGGAATCAGCCCCAGCATTTT,CASSIRGGTMRNQPQHF,-,-,TRBJ1-5,TRBV18
TGTGCCATCAAAGACGGGACCCAAGAGACCCAGTACTTC,CAIKDGTQETQYF,-,-,TRBJ2-5,TRBV10-3
TGTGCCAGCAGCTTAGTGAGACCAGATACGCAGTATTTT,CASSLVRPDTQYF,-,-,TRBJ2-3,TRBV11-1
TGTGCCAGCAGCTTAGAAAGACAGGTGGGGGCTTTCTTT,CASSLERQVGAFF,-,-,TRBJ1-1,TRBV11-2
TGTGCCAGTAGTATGGTCCAGGGCGAGCAGTACTTC,CASSMVQGEQYF,-,-,TRBJ2-7,TRBV19
TGTGCCAGCAGCTTTACTAGAGTTGGAGAGCAGTACTTC,CASSFTRVGEQYF,-,-,TRBJ2-7,TRBV6-5
TGTGCCAGCTCACCCACGACAGGGGGCAGTGGCTACACCTTC,CASSPTTGGSGYTF,TRBD1,-,TRBJ1-2,TRBV18
TGTGCCAGCAGTTCCACAGGGAAAGGCTACAATGAGCAGTTCTTC,CASSSTGKGYNEQFF,-,-,TRBJ2-1,TRBV27
TGTGCCAGCAGTTCCGGGACTAGCGGGAGGAGTGAGCAGTACTTC,CASSSGTSGRSEQYF,TRBD2,-,TRBJ2-7,TRBV9
TGTGCCAGCAGCTGGGGGGGGGAGACCCAGTACTTC,CASSWGGETQYF,TRBD2,once,TRBJ2-5,TRBV11-2
TGTGCCAGCAGTGAAGTAGAAGGGGCAGAGCAGTTCTTC,CASSEVEGAEQFF,-,-,TRBJ2-1,TRBV2
TGTGCCAGTAGTATAGGGGCTTCGGGGGGCCCGAGGGGACAGCCCCAGCATTTT,CASSIGASGGPRGQPQHF,-,-,TRBJ1-5,TRBV19
TGTGCCAGCAGCCAAGATAGATCGGGGGGGGCCAGTGATACGCAGTATTTT,CASSQDRSGGASDTQYF,TRBD2,-,TRBJ2-3,TRBV4-2
TGTGCCAGTAGTATGAGCGTTTCTGGAAACACCATATATTTT,CASSMSVSGNTIYF,-,-,TRBJ1-3,TRBV19
TGCGCCAGCAGCCAAGATCTTGAGCGGCCTTCCTACAATGAGCAGTTCTTC,CASSQDLERPSYNEQFF,-,-,TRBJ2-1,TRBV4-1
TGTGCCAGCTCACCCATCCCGGGATCGGGAACCCCTGGAAACACCATATATTTT,CASSPIPGSGTPGNTIYF,-,-,TRBJ1-3,TRBV18
TGTGCCAGCAGCCCAGGGGGTGGTCGTAACTATGGCTACACCTTC,CASSPGGGRNYGYTF,TRBD1,-,TRBJ1-2,TRBV7-8
TGTGCCTGGAGACTTAGCGGGGGGGCGGGGACAGATACGCAGTATTTT,CAWRLSGGAGTDTQYF,TRBD2,-,TRBJ2-3,TRBV30
TGTGCCAGCAGTGAAGGCGCAGGCAGGGGGCGCCGTAGGGGCTCCTACGAGCAGTACTTC,CASSEGAGRGRRRGSYEQYF,TRBD1,-,TRBJ2-7,TRBV6-1
TGTGCCAGCAGCTTAGGGGGACAGGACAGGGCCCAGCATTTT,CASSLGGQDRAQHF,TRBD1,-,TRBJ1-5,TRBV7-9
TGTGCCAGCTCACCAACGACTAGCGGAACCTACGAGCAGTACTTC,CASSPTTSGTYEQYF,TRBD2,-,TRBJ2-7,TRBV18
TGTGCCAGTAGTGTGCGGACTAGCGGGAGGGTGACGAACACCGGGGAGCTGTTTTTT,CASSVRTSGRVTNTGELFF,TRBD2,-,TRBJ2-2,TRBV19
TGTGCTAGCAGCTTAAGCGACAGGGGGCAGGTCCAGTACTTC,CASSLSDRGQVQYF,TRBD1,once,TRBJ2-5,TRBV7-7
TGCGCCAGCAGCCAATGGGACAGTTCGGAGGGGAAACTGTTTTTT,CASSQWDSSEGKLFF,TRBD1,-,TRBJ1-4,TRBV4-1
TGTGCCAGCAGAACAATGATCCAAAACATTCAGTACTTC,CASRTMIQNIQYF,-,-,TRBJ2-4,TRBV28
TGTGCCAGCAGCTTAGCAGGGGATGGGCAGCCCCAGCATTTT,CASSLAGDGQPQHF,-,-,TRBJ1-5,TRBV7-2
TGTGCCAGCAGTGAATGGGGAGACCCGGGAGGAAACACCATATATTTT,CASSEWGDPGGNTIYF,-,-,TRBJ1-3,TRBV6-1
TGTGCCAGTAGCTATGGGGCCCCGTACACCGGGGAGCTGTTTTTT,CASSYGAPYTGELFF,-,-,TRBJ2-2,TRBV5-8
TGTGCCAGCAGCCAAGATATTGGTGGGGGGGCCACAGATACGCAGTATTTT,CASSQDIGGGATDTQYF,-,once,TRBJ2-3,TRBV14
TGTGCCAGCAGCTTAGCGGTGGAGTTCACTCGGCCTTACGAGCAGTACTTC,CASSLAVEFTRPYEQYF,-,-,TRBJ2-7,TRBV7-2
TGTGCCAGCAGCTACGAAAGAAACACTGAAGCTTTCTTT,CASSYERNTEAFF,-,-,TRBJ1-1,TRBV11-3
TGTGCCAGCCATTCGGGAGCGACGAACACCGGGGAGCTGTTTTTT,CASHSGATNTGELFF,-,once,TRBJ2-2,TRBV6-5
TGCGCCAGCAGCTCCAGGGGAACCTATGGCTACACCTTC,CASSSRGTYGYTF,-,-,TRBJ1-2,TRBV5-1
TGTGCCAGCAGTGAAGGGCAGGGTACCGTTCAGCCCCAGCATTTT,CASSEGQGTVQPQHF,-,-,TRBJ1-5,TRBV6-1
TGTGCCAGCAGTAGGGACAGTGACGGCTCTCTTTCACCCCTCCACTTT,CASSRDSDGSLSPLHF,TRBD1,-,TRBJ1-6,TRBV27
TGCGCCAGCAGCCAAAGTCCGGGAGATACGCAGTATTTT,CASSQSPGDTQYF,-,-,TRBJ2-3,TRBV4-3
TGTGCCAGCTCACCGGTGGGACAGGGATATCAGCCCCAGCATTTT,CASSPVGQGYQPQHF,TRBD1,once,TRBJ1-5,TRBV18
TGTGCCAGCAGTGACCTAGGGGTGATCTCTGGAAACACCATATATTTT,CASSDLGVISGNTIYF,-,-,TRBJ1-3,TRBV6-1
TGTGCCACCAGCCAACCATCGGTCACTGAAGCTTTCTTT,CATSQPSVTEAFF,-,-,TRBJ1-1,TRBV15
TGCGCCAGCAGTGACCCCGGGACCCTTTGGGCAGGAAACACCATATATTTT,CASSDPGTLWAGNTIYF,-,-,TRBJ1-3,TRBV10-2
TGTGCCAGCAGCCAGGGGGAACAGACAACTAATGAAAAACTGTTTTTT,CASSQGEQTTNEKLFF,-,-,TRBJ1-4,TRBV4-2